This TCR beta chain was profiled in a study of blood T cell repertoires in COVID-19. Study at large: Some COVID-19 samples were acute and others convalescent; all came from the United States, Italy and Spain. The analysed material was cDNA or gDNA that came from T cells, B-cell-depleted T cells, or PBMCs.

The CDR3 loop spans 14 amino acids. Trimming cost V 5 bases and J 8 bases, with 18 bases left between them. Germline V lookup: CDR1 GTSNPN, CDR2 SVGIG (reference sequence). Authors' analysis steps: Amplified reference gene primers provided the basis for estimating nucleated cell counts. Clones were sequenced by immunoSEQ multiplex PCR, and TCRdb holds only the in-frame ones, with some missing. V, J and clone size reflect that table, while D and trimming were determined from the DNA. The repertoire consists of tens of thousands of clones, with 73% occurring once and the leading ten covering about 17%.

The TCR was taken from a woman aged 50 to 65 with active or convalescent COVID-19. Sequences were obtained from peripheral blood. The chain links TRBV30 to TRBJ1-4; possible D gene TRBD1, 6 bases. CDR3: CAWSRQDRPEKLFF. The CDR3 region has the DNA TGTGCCTGGTCTCGACAGGACCGACCGGAAAAACTGTTTTTT.